This T cell receptor (beta chain) was sequenced for a study of blood T cell repertoires in COVID-19 (dated by TCRdb to the early 2020s). Context from the whole study: The collaborator samples originated in the United States, Italy and Spain and spanned the acute and convalescent phases of COVID-19. The material from the prospective study consisted of cDNA or gDNA derived from T cells, B-cell-depleted T cells, or PBMCs. Deeply sampled blood TCRbeta repertoires from subjects exposed to, actively infected with, or recovered from COVID-19 were included in the dataset. The repertoires were released in a freely available public database intended as a resource for research on the immune response to SARS-CoV-2. Samples were obtained from the ongoing ImmuneRACE study (first 160 participants) and from over 1,000 subjects provided by 6 global collaborators. The sample metadata nearly always contained a de-identified subject ID, COVID-19 status, age in years and sex. HLA class I and class II types, where available, came from metadata supplied by the sample provider rather than from assay-based typing.

Each collaborating institution followed its own protocols to collect whole blood in K2EDTA tubes. For TCRbeta analysis, collaborators shipped samples as frozen whole blood, isolated PBMCs, or DNA extracted from either of those sample types. Regarding this clone: No antigen is known for it. One base away there is no much larger clone; base qualities are not given.

What the work shows at the level of the full study, not this receptor alone: The quantity of clinical and demographic metadata differed by source and by participant and was supplied without curation.

TCRbeta CDR3 regions were amplified from genomic DNA by means of the immunoSEQ Assay, a bias-controlled multiplex PCR. Per the original workflow: The number of nucleated cells in each sample was estimated from the amplification of reference gene primers within the assay. To quantify the absolute abundance of each unique TCRbeta CDR3 rearrangement, sequence reads were collapsed and filtered. For each sample, productive Simpson clonality was calculated as the square root of Simpson's diversity index over productive rearrangements. TCRdb stores this immuneACCESS table with in-frame sequences only. Part of the clones is absent; in the studies checked, under half of the shortfall reflects unresolved V genes, and no reason is known for the rest. V and J calls and clone size come straight from that table; D and trimming were deduced from the DNA. Across this sample there are approximately 56,000 clones, with roughly 84% seen only once. Clones ranked in the top ten supply approximately 13% of the sample.

The specimen sequenced was peripheral blood. The clonotype comes from a woman older than 75 with acute or convalescent COVID-19.

Read as DNA, the sequence is TGTGCCAGCAGCGCTAGCGGGGGGGCCTACGAGCAGTACTTC. This codes for CASSASGGAYEQYF. The chain is assembled from TRBV9 and TRBJ2-7, with 12 bases aligning to TRBD2. Taken from cysteine to phenylalanine, the CDR3 has 14 residues. Of the read, only the CDR3 DNA is kept; its 42 bases are in frame from base 1. At the junction V is shortened by 3 bases and J by 2 bases; bases outside the gene matches: 0. CDR1 SGDLS and CDR2 YYNGEE were looked up in the germline V gene.